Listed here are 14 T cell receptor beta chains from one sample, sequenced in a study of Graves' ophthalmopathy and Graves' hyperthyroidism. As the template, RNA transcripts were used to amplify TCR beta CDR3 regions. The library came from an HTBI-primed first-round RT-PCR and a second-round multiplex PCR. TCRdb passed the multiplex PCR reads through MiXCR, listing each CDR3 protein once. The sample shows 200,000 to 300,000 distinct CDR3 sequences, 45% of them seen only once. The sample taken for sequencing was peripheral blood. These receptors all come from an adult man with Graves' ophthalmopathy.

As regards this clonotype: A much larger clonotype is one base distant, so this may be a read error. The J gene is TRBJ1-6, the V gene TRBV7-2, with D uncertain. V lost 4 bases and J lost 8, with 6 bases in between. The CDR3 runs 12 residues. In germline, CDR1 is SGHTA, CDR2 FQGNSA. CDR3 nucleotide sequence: TGTGCCAGCAGCTGGAGGGATTCACCCCTCCACTTT. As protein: CASSWRDSPLHF. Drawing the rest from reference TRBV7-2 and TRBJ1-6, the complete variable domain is GAGVSQSPSNKVTEKGKDVELRCDPISGHTALYWYRQSLGQGLEFLIYFQGNSAPDKSGLPSDRFSAERTGGSVSTLTIQRTQQEDSAVYLCASSWRDSPLHFGNGTRLTVT.

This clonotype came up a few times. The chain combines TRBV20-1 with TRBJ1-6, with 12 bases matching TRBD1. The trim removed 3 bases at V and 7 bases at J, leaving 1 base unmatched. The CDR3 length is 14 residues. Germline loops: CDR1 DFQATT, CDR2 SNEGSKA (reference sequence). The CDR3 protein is CSARGTGGNSPLHF. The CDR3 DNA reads TGCAGTGCTAGGGGGACAGGGGGCAATTCACCCCTCCACTTT.

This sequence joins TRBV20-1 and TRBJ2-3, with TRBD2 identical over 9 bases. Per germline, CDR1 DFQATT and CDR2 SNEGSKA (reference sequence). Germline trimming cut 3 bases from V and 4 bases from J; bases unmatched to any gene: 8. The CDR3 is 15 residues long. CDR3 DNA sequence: TGCAGTGCTAGGTCGGGCGGGAGGGCAGCAGATACGCAGTATTTT. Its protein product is CSARSGGRAADTQYF.

CDR3 region: CASSDYRNEQYF. In DNA, the CDR3 is TGTGCCAGCAGTGACTATCGGAATGAGCAGTACTTC. The chain recombines TRBV2 with TRBJ2-7; D not resolved. V was shortened by 3 bases and J by 7 bases, with 10 bases between the two germline ends. Germline V CDR1 and CDR2: SNHLY, FYNNEI. The CDR3 contains 12 residues.

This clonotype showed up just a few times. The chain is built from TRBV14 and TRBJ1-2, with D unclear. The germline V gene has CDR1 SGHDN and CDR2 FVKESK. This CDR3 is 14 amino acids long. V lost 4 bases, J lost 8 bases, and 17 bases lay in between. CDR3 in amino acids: CASSPTYWSGGYTF. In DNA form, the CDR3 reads TGTGCCAGCAGCCCAACCTACTGGTCGGGAGGCTACACCTTC.

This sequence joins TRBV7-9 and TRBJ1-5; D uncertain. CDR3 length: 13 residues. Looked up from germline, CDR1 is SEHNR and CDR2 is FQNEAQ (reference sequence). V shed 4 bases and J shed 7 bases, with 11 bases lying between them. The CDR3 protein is CASSWSFGQPQHF. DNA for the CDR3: TGTGCCAGCAGCTGGTCCTTCGGGCAGCCCCAGCATTTT.

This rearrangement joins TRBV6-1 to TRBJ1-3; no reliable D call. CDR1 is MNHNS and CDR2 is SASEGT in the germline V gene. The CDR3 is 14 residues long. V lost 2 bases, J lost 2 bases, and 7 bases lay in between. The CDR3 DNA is TGTGCCAGCAGTGAACGGTCAACTGGAAACACCATATATTTT. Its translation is CASSERSTGNTIYF.

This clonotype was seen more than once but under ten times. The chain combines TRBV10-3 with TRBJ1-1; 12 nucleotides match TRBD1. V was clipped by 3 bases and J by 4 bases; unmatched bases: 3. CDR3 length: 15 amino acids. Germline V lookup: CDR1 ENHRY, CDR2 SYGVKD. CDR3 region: CAISDGTGGGTEAFF. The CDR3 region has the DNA TGTGCCATCAGTGACGGGACAGGGGGCGGCACTGAAGCTTTCTTT.

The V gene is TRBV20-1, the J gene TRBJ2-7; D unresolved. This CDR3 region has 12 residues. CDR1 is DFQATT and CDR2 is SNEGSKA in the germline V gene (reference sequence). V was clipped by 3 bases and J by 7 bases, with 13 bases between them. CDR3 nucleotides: TGCAGTGCTAGTTCCACCCCGAGGGAGCAGTACTTC. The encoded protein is CSASSTPREQYF.

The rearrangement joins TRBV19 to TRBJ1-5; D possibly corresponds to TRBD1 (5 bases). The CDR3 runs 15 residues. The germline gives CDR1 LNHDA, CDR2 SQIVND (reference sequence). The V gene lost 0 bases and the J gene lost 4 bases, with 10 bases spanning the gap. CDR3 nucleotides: TGTGCCAGTAGTATAGAGACCGGGGGGAATCAGCCCCAGCATTTT. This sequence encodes CASSIETGGNQPQHF. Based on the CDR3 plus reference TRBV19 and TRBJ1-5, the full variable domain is DGGITQSPKYLFRKEGQNVTLSCEQNLNHDAMYWYRQDPGQGLRLIYYSQIVNDFQKGDIAEGYSVSREKKESFPLTVTSAQKNPTAFYLCASSIETGGNQPQHFGDGTRLSIL.

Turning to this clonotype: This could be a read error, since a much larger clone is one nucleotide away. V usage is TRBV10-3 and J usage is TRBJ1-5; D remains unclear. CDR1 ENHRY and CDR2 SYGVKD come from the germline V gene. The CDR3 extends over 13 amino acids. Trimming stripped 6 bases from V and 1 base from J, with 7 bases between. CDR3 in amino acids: CAIRKDSNQPQHF. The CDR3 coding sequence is TGTGCCATCAGGAAGGACAGCAATCAGCCCCAGCATTTT.

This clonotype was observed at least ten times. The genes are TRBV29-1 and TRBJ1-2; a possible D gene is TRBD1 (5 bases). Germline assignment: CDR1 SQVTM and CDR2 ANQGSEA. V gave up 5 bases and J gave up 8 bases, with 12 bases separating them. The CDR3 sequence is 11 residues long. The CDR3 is CSVSGGVGYTF. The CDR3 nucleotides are TGCAGCGTTAGCGGGGGTGTCGGCTACACCTTC.

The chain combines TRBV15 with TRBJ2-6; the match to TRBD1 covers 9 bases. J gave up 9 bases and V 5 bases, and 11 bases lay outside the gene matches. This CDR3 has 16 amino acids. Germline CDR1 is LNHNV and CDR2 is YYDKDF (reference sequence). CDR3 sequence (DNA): TGTGCCACCAGCCTTAAACAGGGGGCGAATGACAACGTCCTGACTTTC. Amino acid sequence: CATSLKQGANDNVLTF.

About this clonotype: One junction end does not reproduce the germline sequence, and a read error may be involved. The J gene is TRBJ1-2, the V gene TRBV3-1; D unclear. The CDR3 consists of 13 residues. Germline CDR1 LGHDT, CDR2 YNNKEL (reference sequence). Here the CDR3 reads CANSQGTSDGYTF. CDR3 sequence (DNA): TGTGCCAACAGCCAAGGCACCTCGGACGGCTACACCTTC.